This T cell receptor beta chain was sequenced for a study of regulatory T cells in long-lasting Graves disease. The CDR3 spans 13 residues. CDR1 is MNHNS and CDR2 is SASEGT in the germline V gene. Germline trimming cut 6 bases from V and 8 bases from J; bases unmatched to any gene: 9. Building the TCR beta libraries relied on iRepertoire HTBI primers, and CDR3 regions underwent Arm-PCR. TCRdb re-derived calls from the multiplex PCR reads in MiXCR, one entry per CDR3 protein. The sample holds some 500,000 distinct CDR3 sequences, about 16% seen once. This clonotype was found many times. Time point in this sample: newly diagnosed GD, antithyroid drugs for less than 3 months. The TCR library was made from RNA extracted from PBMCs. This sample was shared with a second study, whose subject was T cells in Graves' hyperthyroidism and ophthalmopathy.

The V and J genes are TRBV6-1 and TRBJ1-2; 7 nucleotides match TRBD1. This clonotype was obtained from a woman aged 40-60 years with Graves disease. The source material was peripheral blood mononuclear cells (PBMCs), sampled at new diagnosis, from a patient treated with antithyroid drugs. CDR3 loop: CASSHRGPTGYTF. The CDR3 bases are TGTGCCAGCAGCCACAGGGGCCCCACGGGCTACACCTTC.